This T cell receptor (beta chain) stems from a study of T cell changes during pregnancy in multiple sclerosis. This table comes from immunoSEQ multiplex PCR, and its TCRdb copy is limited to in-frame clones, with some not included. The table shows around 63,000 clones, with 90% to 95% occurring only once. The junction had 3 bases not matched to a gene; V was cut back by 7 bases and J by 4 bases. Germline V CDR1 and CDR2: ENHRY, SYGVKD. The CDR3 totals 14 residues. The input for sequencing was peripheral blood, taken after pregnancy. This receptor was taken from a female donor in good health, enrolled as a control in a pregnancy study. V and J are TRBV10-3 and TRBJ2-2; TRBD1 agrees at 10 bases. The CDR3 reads CAIKTGGITGELFF. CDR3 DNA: TGTGCCATCAAGACAGGGGGCATCACCGGGGAGCTGTTTTTT.